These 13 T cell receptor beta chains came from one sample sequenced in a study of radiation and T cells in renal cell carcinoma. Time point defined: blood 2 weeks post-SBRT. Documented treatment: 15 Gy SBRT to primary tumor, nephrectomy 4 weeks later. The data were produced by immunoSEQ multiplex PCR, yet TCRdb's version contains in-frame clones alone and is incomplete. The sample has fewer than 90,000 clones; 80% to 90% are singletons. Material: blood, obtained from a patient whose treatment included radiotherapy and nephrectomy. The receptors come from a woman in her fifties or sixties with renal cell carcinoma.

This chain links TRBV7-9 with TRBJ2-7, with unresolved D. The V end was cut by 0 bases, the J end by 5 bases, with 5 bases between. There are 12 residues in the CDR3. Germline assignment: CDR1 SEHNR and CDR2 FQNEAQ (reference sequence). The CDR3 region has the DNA TGTGCCAGCAGCTTAGCGCTTGACGAGCAGTACTTC. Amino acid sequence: CASSLALDEQYF.

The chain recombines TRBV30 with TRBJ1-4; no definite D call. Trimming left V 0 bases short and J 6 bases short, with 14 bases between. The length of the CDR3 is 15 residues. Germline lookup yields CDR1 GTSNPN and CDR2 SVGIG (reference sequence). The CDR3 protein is CAWSVGALVDEKLFF. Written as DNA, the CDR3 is TGTGCCTGGAGTGTCGGTGCCTTGGTCGATGAAAAACTGTTTTTT.

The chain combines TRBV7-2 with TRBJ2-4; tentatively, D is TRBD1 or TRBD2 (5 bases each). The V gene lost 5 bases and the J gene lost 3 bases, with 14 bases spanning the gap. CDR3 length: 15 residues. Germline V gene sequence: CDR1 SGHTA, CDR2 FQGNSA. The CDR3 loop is CASSPSGTGKNIQYF. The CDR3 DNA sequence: TGTGCCAGCAGCCCCTCCGGGACCGGCAAAAACATTCAGTACTTC.

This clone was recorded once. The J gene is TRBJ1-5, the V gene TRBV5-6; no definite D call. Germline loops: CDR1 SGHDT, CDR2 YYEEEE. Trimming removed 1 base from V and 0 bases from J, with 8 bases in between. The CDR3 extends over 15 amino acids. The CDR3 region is CASSLQGNSNQPQHF. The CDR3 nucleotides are TGTGCCAGCAGCTTGCAAGGCAATAGCAATCAGCCCCAGCATTTT.

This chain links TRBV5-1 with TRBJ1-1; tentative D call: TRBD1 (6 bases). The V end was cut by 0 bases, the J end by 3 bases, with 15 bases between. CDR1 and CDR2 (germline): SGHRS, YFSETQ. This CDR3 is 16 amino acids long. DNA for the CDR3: TGCGCCAGCAGCTTGGTCGGGCGGGGGCTGCACACTGAAGCTTTCTTT. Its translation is CASSLVGRGLHTEAFF.

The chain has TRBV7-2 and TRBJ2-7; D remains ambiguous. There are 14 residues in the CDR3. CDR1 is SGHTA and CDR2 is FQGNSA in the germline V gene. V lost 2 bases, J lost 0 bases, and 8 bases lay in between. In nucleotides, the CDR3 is TGTGCCAGCAGCTTAAAGGCAGTCTCCTACGAGCAGTACTTC. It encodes CASSLKAVSYEQYF.

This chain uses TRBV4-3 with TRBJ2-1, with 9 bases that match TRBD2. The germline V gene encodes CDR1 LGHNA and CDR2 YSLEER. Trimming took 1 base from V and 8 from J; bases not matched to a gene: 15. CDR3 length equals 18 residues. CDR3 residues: CASSQGIVAGGPRDEQFF. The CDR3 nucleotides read TGCGCCAGCAGCCAAGGCATCGTGGCGGGGGGGCCTCGGGATGAGCAGTTCTTC.

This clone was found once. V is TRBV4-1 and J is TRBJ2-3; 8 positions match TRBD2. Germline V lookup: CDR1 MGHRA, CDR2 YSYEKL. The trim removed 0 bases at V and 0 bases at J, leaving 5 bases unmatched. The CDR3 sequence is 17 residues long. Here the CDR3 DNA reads TGCGCCAGCAGCCAAGAAACGGGGGGGAGAAGCACAGATACGCAGTATTTT. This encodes CASSQETGGRSTDTQYF.

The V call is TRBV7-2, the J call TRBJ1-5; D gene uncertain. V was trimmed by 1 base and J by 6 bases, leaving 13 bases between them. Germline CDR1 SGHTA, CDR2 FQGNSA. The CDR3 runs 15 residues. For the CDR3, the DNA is TGTGCCAGCAGCTTAGGGGCAGGACGGGGTCAGCCCCAGCATTTT. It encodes CASSLGAGRGQPQHF.

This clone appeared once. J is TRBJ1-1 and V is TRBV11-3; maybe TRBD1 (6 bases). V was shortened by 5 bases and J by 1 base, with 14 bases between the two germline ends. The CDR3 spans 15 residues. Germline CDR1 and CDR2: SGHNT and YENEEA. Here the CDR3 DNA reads TGTGCCAGCAGCCTCGGAGGGGGTGAGAACACTGAAGCTTTCTTT. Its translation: CASSLGGGENTEAFF.

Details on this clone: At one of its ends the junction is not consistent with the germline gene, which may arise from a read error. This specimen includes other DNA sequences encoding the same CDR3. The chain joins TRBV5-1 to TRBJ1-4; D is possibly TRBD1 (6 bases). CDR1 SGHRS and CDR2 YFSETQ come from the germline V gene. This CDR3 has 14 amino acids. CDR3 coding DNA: TGCGCCAGCAGCTTGGTCCAGGGGAATGAAAAGCTGTTTTTT. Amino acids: CASSLVQGNEKLFF.

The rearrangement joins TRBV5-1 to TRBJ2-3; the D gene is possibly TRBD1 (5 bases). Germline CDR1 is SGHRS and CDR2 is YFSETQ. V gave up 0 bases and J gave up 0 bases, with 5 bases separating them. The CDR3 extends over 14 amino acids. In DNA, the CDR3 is TGCGCCAGCAGCTTGGGACAGAGCACAGATACGCAGTATTTT. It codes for CASSLGQSTDTQYF.

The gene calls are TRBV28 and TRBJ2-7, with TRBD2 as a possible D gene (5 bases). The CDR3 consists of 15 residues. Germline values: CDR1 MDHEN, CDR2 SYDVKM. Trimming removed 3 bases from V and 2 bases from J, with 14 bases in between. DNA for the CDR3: TGTGCCAGCAGTTTGGGCGAGGGATCCCCCTACGAGCAGTACTTC. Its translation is CASSLGEGSPYEQYF.